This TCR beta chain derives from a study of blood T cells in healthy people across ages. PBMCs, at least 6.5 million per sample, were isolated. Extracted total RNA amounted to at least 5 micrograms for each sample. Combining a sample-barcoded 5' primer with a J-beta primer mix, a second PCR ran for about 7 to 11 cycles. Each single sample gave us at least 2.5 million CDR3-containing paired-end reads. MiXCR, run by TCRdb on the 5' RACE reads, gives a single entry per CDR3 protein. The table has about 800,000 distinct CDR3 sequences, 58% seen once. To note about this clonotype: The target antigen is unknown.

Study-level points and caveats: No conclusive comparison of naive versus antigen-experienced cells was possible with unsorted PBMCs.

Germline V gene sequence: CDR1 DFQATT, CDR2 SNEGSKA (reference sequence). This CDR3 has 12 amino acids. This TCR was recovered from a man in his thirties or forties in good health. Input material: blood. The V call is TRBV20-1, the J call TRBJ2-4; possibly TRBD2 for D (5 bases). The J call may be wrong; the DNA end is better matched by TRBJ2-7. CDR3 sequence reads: CSASGNRYEQYF. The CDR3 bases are TGCAGTGCTAGCGGGAACAGATACGAGCAGTACTTC.